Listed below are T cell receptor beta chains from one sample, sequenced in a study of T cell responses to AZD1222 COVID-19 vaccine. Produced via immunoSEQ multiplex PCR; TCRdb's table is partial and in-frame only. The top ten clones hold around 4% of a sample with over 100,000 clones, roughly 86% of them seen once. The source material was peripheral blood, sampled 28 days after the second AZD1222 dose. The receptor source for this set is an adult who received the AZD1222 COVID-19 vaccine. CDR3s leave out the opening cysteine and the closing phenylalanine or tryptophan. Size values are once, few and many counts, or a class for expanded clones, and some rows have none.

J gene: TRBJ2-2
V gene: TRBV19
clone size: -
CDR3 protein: ASSISANTGELF

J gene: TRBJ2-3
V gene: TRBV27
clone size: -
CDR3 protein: ASSLQQGAVNTQY

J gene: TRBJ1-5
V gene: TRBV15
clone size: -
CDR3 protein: ATSRDRGTPQH

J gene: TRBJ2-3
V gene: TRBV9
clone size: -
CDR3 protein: ASSVGAGGGDTQY

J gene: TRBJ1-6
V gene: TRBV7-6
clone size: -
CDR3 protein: ASSPLTPYNSPLH

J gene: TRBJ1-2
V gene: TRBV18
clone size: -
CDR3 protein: ATKGTETNYGYT

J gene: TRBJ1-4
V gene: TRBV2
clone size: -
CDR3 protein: ASSDAQGGEKLF

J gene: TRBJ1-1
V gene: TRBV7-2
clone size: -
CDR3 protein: ASIKGRLPGAEAF

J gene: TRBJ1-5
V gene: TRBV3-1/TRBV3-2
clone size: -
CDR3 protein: ASSTGRGNQPQH

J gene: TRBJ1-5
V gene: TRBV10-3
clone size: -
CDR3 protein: AISGRNQPQH

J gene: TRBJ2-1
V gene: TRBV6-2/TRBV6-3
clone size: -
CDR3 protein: ASSYDPRGANNEQF

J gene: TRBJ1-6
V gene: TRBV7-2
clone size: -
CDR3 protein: ASSLGQQGARYNSPLH

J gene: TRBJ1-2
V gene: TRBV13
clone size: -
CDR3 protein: ASSLGHSGPQYGYT

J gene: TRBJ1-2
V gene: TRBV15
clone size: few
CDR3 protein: ATHPGQGAIGYT

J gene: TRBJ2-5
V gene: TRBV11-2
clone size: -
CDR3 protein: ASSFALETQY

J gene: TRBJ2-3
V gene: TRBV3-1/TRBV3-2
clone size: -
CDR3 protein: ASTSGDTDTQY

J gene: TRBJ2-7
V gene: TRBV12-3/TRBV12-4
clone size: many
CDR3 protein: ASSPAYHYEQY

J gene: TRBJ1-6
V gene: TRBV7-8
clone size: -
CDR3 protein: ASSLADNSPLH

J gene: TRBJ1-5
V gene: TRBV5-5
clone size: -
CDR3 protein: ASSSLTHSNQPQH

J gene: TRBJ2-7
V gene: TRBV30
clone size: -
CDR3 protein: AWSVTGSEQY

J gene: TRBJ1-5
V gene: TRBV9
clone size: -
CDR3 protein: ASSVDGYSNQPQH

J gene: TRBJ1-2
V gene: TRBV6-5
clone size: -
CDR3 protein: ASSYFTGVGYT

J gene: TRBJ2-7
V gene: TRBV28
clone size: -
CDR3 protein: ASSEGNPSKQY

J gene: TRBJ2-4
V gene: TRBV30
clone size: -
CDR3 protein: AWSVTKPLPEY

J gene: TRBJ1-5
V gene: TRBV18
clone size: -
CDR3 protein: ASSPTDDQPQH

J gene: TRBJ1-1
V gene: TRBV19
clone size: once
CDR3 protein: ATRPRGPNTEAF